This TCR beta chain was sequenced in a study of sequential checkpoint blockade in melanoma. Treatment noted: randomized to nivolumab then ipilimumab (arm A) or the reverse (arm B). This CDR3 region has 18 residues. Profiling relied on immunoSEQ multiplex PCR, and the TCRdb table lists in-frame clones only, not all of them. The data contain about 3,800 clones, 20% to 25% of them singletons. This clone was observed a handful of times. This TCR was recovered from a human donor with melanoma. The specimen was tumor tissue (inferred from file names), collected from a patient given nivolumab and ipilimumab in sequence. This sequence joins TRBV1 and TRBJ2-1; the DNA was not compared with TRBD2, the D call given in the table. TRBV1 is annotated as a pseudogene. The CDR3: CTSSQVPPRLAGYNEQFF. CDR3 DNA: TGCACCAGCAGCCAAGTTCCCCCTCGACTAGCGGGGTACAATGAGCAGTTCTTC.